The clone carrying this T cell receptor beta chain turned up a few times. The data derive from a study of blood T cells in healthy people across ages. Germline V gene sequence: CDR1 SNHLY, CDR2 FYNNEI. This CDR3 has 15 residues. V was clipped by 6 bases and J by 3 bases; unmatched bases: 9. For the second PCR, which ran for about 6 to 11 cycles, a sample-barcoded 5' primer and a J-beta primer mix were used. Per sample, CDR3-containing paired-end reads numbered at least 2.5 million. TCRdb re-called the 5' RACE reads with MiXCR, one entry per CDR3 protein. The sample holds some 1,800,000 distinct CDR3 sequences, about two fifths seen once.

The V and J genes are TRBV2 and TRBJ2-3, with 7 bases that match TRBD1. This sequence originates from a human donor in good health. Sample: blood. The CDR3 region has the DNA TGTGCCAGCAGCGCACAGGGGTCCCGAACAGATACGCAGTATTTT. This codes for CASSAQGSRTDTQYF.